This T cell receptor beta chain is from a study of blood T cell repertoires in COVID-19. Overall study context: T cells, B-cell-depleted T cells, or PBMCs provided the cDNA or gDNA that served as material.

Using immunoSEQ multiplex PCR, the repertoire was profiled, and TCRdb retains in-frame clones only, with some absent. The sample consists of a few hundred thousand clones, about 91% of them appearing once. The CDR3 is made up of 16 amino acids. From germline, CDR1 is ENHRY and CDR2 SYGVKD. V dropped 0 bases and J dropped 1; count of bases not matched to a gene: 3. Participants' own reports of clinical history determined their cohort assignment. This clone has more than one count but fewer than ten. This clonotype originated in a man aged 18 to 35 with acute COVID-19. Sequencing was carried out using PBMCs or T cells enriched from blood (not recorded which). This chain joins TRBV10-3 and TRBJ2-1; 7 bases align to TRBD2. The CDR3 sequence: CAISESGGGSYNEQFF. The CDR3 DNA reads TGTGCCATCAGTGAGTCGGGCGGGGGTTCCTACAATGAGCAGTTCTTC.